This T cell receptor (beta chain) was identified in a study of T cells in Graves' hyperthyroidism and ophthalmopathy. The definition of stable Graves' hyperthyroidism was no ophthalmopathy progression within 18 months. Clinical symptoms, serum thyroxine, TRAb, thyroid ultrasound and orbital computed tomography established diagnosis. The trim removed 3 bases at V and 1 base at J, leaving 7 bases unmatched. The CDR3 runs to 16 residues. Germline-derived CDR1 and CDR2 are SGHDT and YYEEEE. RNA transcripts gave rise to amplified TCR beta CDR3 regions. Researchers ran a first-round RT-PCR on the TCR CDR3 using the HTBI primer set. TCRdb reprocessed the multiplex PCR reads via MiXCR and lists one record per CDR3 protein. The repertoire consists of roughly 740,000 distinct CDR3 sequences, with 15% to 20% occurring once and the leading ten covering 8.4%.

This receptor was taken from a man younger than 30 with Graves' hyperthyroidism. Sequencing input: blood. This chain joins TRBV5-6 and TRBJ1-2; TRBD1 agrees at 9 bases. The CDR3: CASSSAPGQGNYGYTF. The CDR3 nucleotides read TGTGCCAGCAGCTCTGCCCCGGGACAGGGTAACTATGGCTACACCTTC.